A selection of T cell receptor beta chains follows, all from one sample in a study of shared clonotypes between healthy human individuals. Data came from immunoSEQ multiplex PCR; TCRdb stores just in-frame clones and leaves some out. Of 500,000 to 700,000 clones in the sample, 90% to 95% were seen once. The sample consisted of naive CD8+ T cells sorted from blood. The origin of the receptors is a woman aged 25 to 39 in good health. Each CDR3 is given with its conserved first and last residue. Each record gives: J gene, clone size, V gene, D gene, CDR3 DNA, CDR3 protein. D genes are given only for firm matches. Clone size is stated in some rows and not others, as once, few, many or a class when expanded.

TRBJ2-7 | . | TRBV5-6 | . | TGTGCCAGCAGCTTGTGGGCGCCGTCCTACGAGCAGTACTTC | CASSLWAPSYEQYF
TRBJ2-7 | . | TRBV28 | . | TGTGCCAGCACCATGCAGGGCTTCTCCTACGAGCAGTACTTC | CASTMQGFSYEQYF
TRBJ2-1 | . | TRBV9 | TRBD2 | TGTGCCAGCAGCGTAGCGGGAGGTGGCAATGAGCAGTTCTTC | CASSVAGGGNEQFF
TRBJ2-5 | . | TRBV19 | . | TGTGCCAGTAGTATAGGTGGAGTGGACCCCACTGACTTC | CASSIGGVDPTDF
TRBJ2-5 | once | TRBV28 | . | TGTGCCAGCAGTTTAGTAGCGGAGGCGGGGGAGACCCAGTACTTC | CASSLVAEAGETQYF
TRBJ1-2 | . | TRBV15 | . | TGTGCCACCAGCAGAGATTTCGGCGGCGGCTATGGCTACACCTTC | CATSRDFGGGYGYTF
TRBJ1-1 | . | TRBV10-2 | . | TGCGCCAGCAGTGTGACCAGAAACGAGAACACTGAAGCTTTCTTT | CASSVTRNENTEAFF
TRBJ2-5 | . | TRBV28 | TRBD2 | TGTGCCAGCAGTTTCAGCGGGATCCAAGAGACCCAGTACTTC | CASSFSGIQETQYF
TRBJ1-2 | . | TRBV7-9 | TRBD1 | TGTGCCAGCAGACCACAGGGGGCAAGGGATGGCTACACCTTC | CASRPQGARDGYTF
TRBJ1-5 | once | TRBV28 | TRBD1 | TGTGCCAGCAGTTTTGGACAGGGCCCCCAGCATTTT | CASSFGQGPQHF
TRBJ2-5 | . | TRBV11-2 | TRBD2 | TGTGCCAGCAGCACCACTAGCGGAGTCATCCAAGAGACCCAGTACTTC | CASSTTSGVIQETQYF